The T cell receptor (beta chain) under discussion was sequenced for a study of PD-1 blockade in mismatch repair-deficient tumors. The wider study: Patients had over ten mismatch repair-deficient cancer types and were previously treated and progressing.

To note about this clone: What it binds is unknown.

Mismatch repair deficiency was confirmed in all patients, by PCR or immunohistochemistry. CDR1 is LNHDA, CDR2 SQIVND, per germline (reference sequence). Trimming stripped 5 bases from V and 6 bases from J, with 17 bases between. The length of the CDR3 is 14 residues. Assay: immunoSEQ multiplex PCR; the TCRdb copy retains only in-frame clones and omits some. Among about 34,000 clones listed, less than 90% were seen once. Study-level findings and limits: After pembrolizumab, tumor-resident clones rose rapidly, then generally contracted before radiologic responses.

This rearrangement joins TRBV19 to TRBJ2-7; possibly TRBD2 for D (5 bases). This TCR derives from an adult with mismatch repair-deficient cancer. The source material was PBMCs, sampled roughly 6 weeks after starting pembrolizumab. This chain's CDR3 is CASSLKITAGEQYF. The CDR3 nucleotides are TGTGCCAGTAGTCTAAAAATTACCGCGGGCGAGCAGTACTTC.